This passage covers 2 T cell receptor beta chains from one sample sequenced in a study of OX40 agonist ivuxolimab in advanced cancers. Sequenced by immunoSEQ multiplex PCR; TCRdb stores in-frame clones only, minus some. The sample shows 25,000 to 30,000 clones, more than 85% of them seen only once. The sequencing used CD4+ or CD8+ T cells sorted from blood, collected in a trial of the OX40 agonist ivuxolimab. These TCRs come from an adult with an advanced solid tumor such as melanoma, head and neck, liver or kidney cancer.

This clone is termed medium-sized. This CDR3 reads CASIAGAEQYF. The DNA for the CDR3 is TGTGCCAGCATTGCCGGGGCCGAGCAGTACTTC. This chain connects TRBV6-1 to TRBJ2-7, with D possibly being TRBD1 or TRBD2 (5 bases each). V shed 7 bases and J shed 6 bases, with 10 bases lying between them. CDR3 length: 11 residues. Germline CDR1 MNHNS, CDR2 SASEGT.

This chain uses TRBV11-3 with TRBJ2-1; D remains ambiguous. The CDR3 has 12 residues. Germline assignment: CDR1 SGHNT and CDR2 YENEEA. The V and J ends lost 5 bases and 7 bases respectively, with 9 bases between them. In nucleotides, the CDR3 is TGTGCCAGCAGCCCAGACGAAAATGAGCAGTTCTTC. Amino acid sequence: CASSPDENEQFF.